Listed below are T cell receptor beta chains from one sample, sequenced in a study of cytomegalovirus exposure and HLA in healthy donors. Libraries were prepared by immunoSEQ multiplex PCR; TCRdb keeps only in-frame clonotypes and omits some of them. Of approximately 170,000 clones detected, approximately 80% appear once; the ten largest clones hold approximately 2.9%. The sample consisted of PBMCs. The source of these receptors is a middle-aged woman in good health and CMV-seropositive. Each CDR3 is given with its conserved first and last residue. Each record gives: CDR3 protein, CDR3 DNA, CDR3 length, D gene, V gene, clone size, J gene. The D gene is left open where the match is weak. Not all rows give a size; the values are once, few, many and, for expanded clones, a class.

CASSLSGTDTQYF,TGTGCCAGCAGCTTAAGCGGCACAGATACGCAGTATTTT,13,NA,TRBV7-2,NA,TRBJ2-3
CASSRQGGETQYF,TGTGCCAGCAGCCGACAGGGTGGTGAGACCCAGTACTTC,13,TRBD1,TRBV6-4,NA,TRBJ2-5
CASSETSGVDTQYF,TGTGCCAGCAGCGAGACTAGCGGAGTAGATACGCAGTATTTT,14,TRBD2,TRBV2,NA,TRBJ2-3
CASSVQGTYEQYF,TGCGCCAGCAGCGTACAGGGGACCTACGAGCAGTACTTC,13,TRBD1,TRBV5-1,NA,TRBJ2-7
CASSVTGTGGYNEQFF,TGTGCCAGCTCGGTTACCGGGACAGGGGGATACAATGAGCAGTTCTTC,16,TRBD1,TRBV18,few,TRBJ2-1
CASSLDTPYEQYF,TGTGCCAGCAGTCTAGATACCCCCTACGAGCAGTACTTC,13,NA,TRBV6-5,few,TRBJ2-7
CASTHGGGSNYGYTF,TGTGCCAGCACCCATGGGGGGGGATCTAACTATGGCTACACCTTC,15,NA,TRBV7-9,NA,TRBJ1-2
CASILGGADGYTF,TGTGCCAGCATATTGGGGGGGGCAGATGGCTACACCTTC,13,NA,TRBV28,NA,TRBJ1-2
CAWNRVGGNTIYF,TGTGCCTGGAACAGGGTGGGTGGAAACACCATATATTTT,13,NA,TRBV30,NA,TRBJ1-3
CASSDVREGYGYTF,TGCGCCAGCAGTGATGTCAGGGAGGGATATGGCTACACCTTC,14,NA,TRBV10-2,NA,TRBJ1-2
CASSRGPGSYNEQFF,TGTGCCAGCAGTAGGGGGCCCGGCTCCTACAATGAGCAGTTCTTC,15,TRBD1,TRBV25-1,once,TRBJ2-1
CATLKAGARNEQFF,TGTGCCACCCTGAAAGCGGGAGCGAGGAATGAGCAGTTCTTC,14,TRBD2,TRBV19,NA,TRBJ2-1
CSVEDRPDSRTGELFF,TGCAGCGTTGAAGATCGACCTGACAGCCGCACCGGGGAGCTGTTTTTT,16,NA,TRBV29-1,NA,TRBJ2-2
CASSRDRIFNEQFF,TGTGCCAGCAGCCGGGACAGAATCTTCAATGAGCAGTTCTTC,14,TRBD1,TRBV11-3,NA,TRBJ2-1
CASSNGTSGYNEQFF,TGTGCCAGCAGCAACGGGACTAGCGGCTACAATGAGCAGTTCTTC,15,TRBD2,TRBV11-2,NA,TRBJ2-1
CASSLSVTYNSPLHF,TGTGCCAGCAGTTTATCAGTTACTTATAATTCACCCCTCCACTTT,15,NA,TRBV27,few,TRBJ1-6
CASSSRGNTEAFF,TGTGCCAGCAGCAGCCGTGGGAACACTGAAGCTTTCTTT,13,NA,TRBV5-5,NA,TRBJ1-1
CAGRGLGPGELFF,TGTGCCGGCCGGGGACTAGGTCCCGGGGAGCTGTTTTTT,13,TRBD2,TRBV7-8,few,TRBJ2-2
CASRSGTAYEQYF,TGTGCCAGCAGGTCCGGGACAGCCTACGAGCAGTACTTC,13,TRBD1,TRBV6-5,NA,TRBJ2-7
CASSPRGLAGGTQYF,TGTGCCAGCAGCCCACGGGGACTAGCGGGAGGGACGCAGTATTTT,15,TRBD2,TRBV7-2,NA,TRBJ2-3
CASSAAGTGAYEQYF,TGTGCCAGCAGCGCCGCCGGGACAGGAGCCTACGAGCAGTACTTC,15,TRBD1,TRBV2,NA,TRBJ2-7
CASSGGGGDYNEQFF,TGTGCCAGCAGTGGCGGAGGGGGGGATTACAATGAGCAGTTCTTC,15,NA,TRBV6-4,few,TRBJ2-1
CASSPVGQGNTGELFF,TGCGCCAGCAGCCCAGTGGGACAGGGTAACACCGGGGAGCTGTTTTTT,16,TRBD1,TRBV4-1,NA,TRBJ2-2
CASSLESFNYGYTF,TGCGCCAGCAGCTTGGAAAGCTTTAACTATGGCTACACCTTC,14,NA,TRBV5-1,NA,TRBJ1-2
CASSPGGGRNNSPLHF,TGTGCCAGCAGCCCAGGGGGAGGTCGAAATAATTCACCCCTCCACTTT,16,TRBD1,TRBV25-1,NA,TRBJ1-6
CASSPPSRERQFF,TGTGCCAGCTCACCACCGTCGAGGGAACGGCAGTTCTTC,13,NA,TRBV18,NA,TRBJ2-1
CASSSRTGEGYNEQFF,TGTGCCAGTAGTTCGCGGACAGGGGAGGGATACAATGAGCAGTTCTTC,16,TRBD1,TRBV19,NA,TRBJ2-1
CASSTAGGNQPQHF,TGTGCCAGTAGTACCGCGGGCGGCAATCAGCCCCAGCATTTT,14,NA,TRBV19,NA,TRBJ1-5
CASSSAAGDTGELFF,TGTGCCAGCAGCTCGGCAGCGGGGGACACCGGGGAGCTGTTTTTT,15,TRBD2,TRBV7-2,NA,TRBJ2-2
CAWSVLGGNEQYF,TGTGCCTGGAGTGTATTGGGGGGGAACGAGCAGTACTTC,13,TRBD2,TRBV30,NA,TRBJ2-7
CASSEEDRGYTMNTEAFF,TGTGCCAGCAGTGAAGAAGACAGGGGCTACACAATGAACACTGAAGCTTTCTTT,18,TRBD1,TRBV28,few,TRBJ1-1
CASSLGLAGVNEQFF,TGTGCCAGCAGCCTAGGACTAGCGGGGGTCAATGAGCAGTTCTTC,15,TRBD2,TRBV2,NA,TRBJ2-1
CASSSRTDYGYTF,TGTGCCAGCAGTTCCCGGACAGACTATGGCTACACCTTC,13,NA,TRBV27,NA,TRBJ1-2
CASSQESSANYGYTF,TGTGCCAGCAGCCAAGAATCATCAGCTAACTATGGCTACACCTTC,15,NA,TRBV4-2,NA,TRBJ1-2
CASSQPAGGTDTQYF,TGCGCCAGCAGCCAACCGGCGGGGGGCACAGATACGCAGTATTTT,15,TRBD2,TRBV4-1,NA,TRBJ2-3
CASSPGRAQAYEQYF,TGCGCCAGCAGCCCGGGCAGGGCTCAAGCCTACGAGCAGTACTTC,15,NA,TRBV5-1,NA,TRBJ2-7
CSVRAPGAYGYTF,TGCAGCGTCCGAGCACCAGGGGCCTATGGCTACACCTTC,13,NA,TRBV29-1,few,TRBJ1-2
CASSPTDTFREQYF,TGTGCCAGCTCACCAACGGACACCTTTCGCGAGCAGTACTTC,14,NA,TRBV18,NA,TRBJ2-7
CASSPGQPGMNTEAFF,TGTGCCAGCTCACCTGGACAGCCCGGGATGAACACTGAAGCTTTCTTT,16,NA,TRBV18,NA,TRBJ1-1
CASSEGTSRTDTQYF,TGTGCCAGCAGTGAGGGGACTAGCAGGACAGATACGCAGTATTTT,15,TRBD2,TRBV6-1,once,TRBJ2-3
CASSAWGQLNTEAFF,TGTGCCAGCAGTGCCTGGGGACAGCTGAACACTGAAGCTTTCTTT,15,TRBD1,TRBV6-1,NA,TRBJ1-1
CASNEGLASFNEQFF,TGTGCCAGCAATGAAGGACTAGCGAGTTTCAATGAGCAGTTCTTC,15,TRBD2,TRBV2,NA,TRBJ2-1
CASRAVQGVAEKLFF,TGTGCCAGCCGCGCCGTACAGGGGGTAGCCGAAAAACTGTTTTTT,15,TRBD1,TRBV2,once,TRBJ1-4
CAISEGTSGSYNEQFF,TGTGCCATCAGTGAGGGGACTAGCGGTTCCTACAATGAGCAGTTCTTC,16,TRBD2,TRBV10-3,few,TRBJ2-1
CASSLGTSGSVQTQYF,TGCGCCAGCAGCTTGGGGACTAGCGGGAGCGTTCAGACCCAGTACTTC,16,TRBD2,TRBV5-1,NA,TRBJ2-5
CASSASGQGLPPYEQYF,TGCGCCAGCAGCGCCTCGGGACAGGGGCTTCCTCCCTACGAGCAGTACTTC,17,TRBD1,TRBV5-1,NA,TRBJ2-7
CASSRGTGGNTIYF,TGTGCCAGCAGCCGCGGGACAGGGGGAAACACCATATATTTT,14,TRBD1,TRBV6-6,NA,TRBJ1-3
CASRELAGGANEQFF,TGTGCCAGCAGAGAACTAGCGGGAGGAGCTAATGAGCAGTTCTTC,15,TRBD2,TRBV7-2,once,TRBJ2-1
CASTLGQMNTEAFF,TGTGCCAGTACTTTGGGACAGATGAACACTGAAGCTTTCTTT,14,TRBD1,TRBV19,NA,TRBJ1-1
CASSKDRLYNEQFF,TGCGCCAGCAGCAAAGACCGACTCTACAATGAGCAGTTCTTC,14,NA,TRBV5-1,NA,TRBJ2-1